This T cell receptor (beta chain) was captured in a study of blood T cell repertoires in COVID-19. Whole-study context: There were acute and convalescent COVID-19 samples, and they came from the United States, Italy and Spain. T cells, B-cell-depleted T cells, or PBMCs supplied cDNA or gDNA.

Points on this clone: Different DNA sequences within this sample yield the same CDR3.

In the authors' workflow: Estimation of nucleated cell counts was performed using reference gene primer amplification. The table came from immunoSEQ multiplex PCR; TCRdb's copy has only in-frame clones and leaves some out. V and J calls and clone size are copied from that table; D and trimming were computed from the DNA. The sample records 120,000 to 150,000 clones, over 75% being singletons. Trimming took off 4 bases at V and 2 bases at J, with 9 bases between the two ends. There are 13 residues in the CDR3. CDR1 and CDR2 (germline): KGHSH, LQKENI. Sequencing used peripheral blood. The rearrangement links TRBV18 to TRBJ2-7; the D is unclear. The TCR originated in a human donor in a cohort sampled during active COVID-19. The CDR3, as DNA: TGTGCCAGCTCACTAGAGGAAACCTACGAGCAGTACTTC. It yields the protein CASSLEETYEQYF.